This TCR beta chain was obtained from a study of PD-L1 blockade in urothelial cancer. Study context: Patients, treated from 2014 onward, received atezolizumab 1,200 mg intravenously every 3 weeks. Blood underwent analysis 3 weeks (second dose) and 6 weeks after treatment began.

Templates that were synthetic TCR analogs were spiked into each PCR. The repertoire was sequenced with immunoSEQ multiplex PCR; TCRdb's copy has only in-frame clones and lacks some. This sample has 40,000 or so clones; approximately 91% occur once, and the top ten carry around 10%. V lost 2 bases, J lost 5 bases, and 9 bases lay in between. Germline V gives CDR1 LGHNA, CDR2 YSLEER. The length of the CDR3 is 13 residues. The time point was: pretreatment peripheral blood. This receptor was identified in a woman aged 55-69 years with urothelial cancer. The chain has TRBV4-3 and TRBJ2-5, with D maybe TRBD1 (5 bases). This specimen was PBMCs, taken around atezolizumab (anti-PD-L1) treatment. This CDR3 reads CASSQRGSETQYF. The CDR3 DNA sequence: TGCGCCAGCAGCCAAAGGGGTAGCGAGACCCAGTACTTC.